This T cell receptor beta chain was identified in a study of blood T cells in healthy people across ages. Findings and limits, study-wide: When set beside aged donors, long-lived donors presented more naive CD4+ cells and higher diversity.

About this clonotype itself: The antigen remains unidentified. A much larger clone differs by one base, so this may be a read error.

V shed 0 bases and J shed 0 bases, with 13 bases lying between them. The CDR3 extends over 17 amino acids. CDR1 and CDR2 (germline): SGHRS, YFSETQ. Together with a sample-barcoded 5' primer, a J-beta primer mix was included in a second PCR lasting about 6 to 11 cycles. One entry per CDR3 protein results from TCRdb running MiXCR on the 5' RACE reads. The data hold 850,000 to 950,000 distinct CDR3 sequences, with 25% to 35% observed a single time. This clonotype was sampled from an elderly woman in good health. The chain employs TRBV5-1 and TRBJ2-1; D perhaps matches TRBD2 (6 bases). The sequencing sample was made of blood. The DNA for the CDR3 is TGCGCCAGCAGCTTGGCCCCCCGGGAGAGCTCCTACAATGAGCAGTTCTTC. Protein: CASSLAPRESSYNEQFF.